This T cell receptor (beta chain) was found in a study of blood T cell repertoires in COVID-19. Background on the study: The United States, Italy and Spain supplied acute and convalescent COVID-19 samples. Nucleic acid was either cDNA or gDNA, and it came from T cells, B-cell-depleted T cells, or PBMCs.

Authors' processing steps: Estimation of nucleated cell counts relied on the amplification of reference gene primers. Clones were read by immunoSEQ multiplex PCR, and TCRdb kept only the in-frame ones, dropping some. The V and J calls and clone size were taken over from that table, and D and trimming were inferred from the DNA. Of 100,000 to 140,000 clones in the sample, 88% were seen once. There are 16 residues in the CDR3. V lost 5 bases, J lost 5 bases, and 18 bases lay in between. Germline CDR1 SGHDN, CDR2 FVKESK. The chain carries TRBV14 and TRBJ2-2; perhaps TRBD2 as D (5 bases). Sequencing was performed on peripheral blood. This sequence was found in a man aged 50 to 60 with active or convalescent COVID-19. The CDR3 nucleotides read TGTGCCAGCAGCGCTACGCGGCTAGCAGGTACCGGGGAGCTGTTTTTT. Translated: CASSATRLAGTGELFF.